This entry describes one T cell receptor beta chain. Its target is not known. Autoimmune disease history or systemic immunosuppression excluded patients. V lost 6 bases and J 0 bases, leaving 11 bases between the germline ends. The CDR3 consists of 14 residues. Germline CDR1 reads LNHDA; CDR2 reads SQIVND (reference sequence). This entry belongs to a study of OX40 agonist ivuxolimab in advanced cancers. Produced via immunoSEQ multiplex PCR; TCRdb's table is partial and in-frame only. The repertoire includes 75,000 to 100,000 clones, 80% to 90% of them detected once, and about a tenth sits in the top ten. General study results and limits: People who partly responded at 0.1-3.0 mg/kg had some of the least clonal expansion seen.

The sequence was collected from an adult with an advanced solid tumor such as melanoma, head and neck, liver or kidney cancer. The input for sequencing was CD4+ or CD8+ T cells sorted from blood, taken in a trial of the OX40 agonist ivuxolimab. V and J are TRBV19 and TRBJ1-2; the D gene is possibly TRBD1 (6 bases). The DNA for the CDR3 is TGTGCCAGTAGCAGGGGCGCCACTAACTATGGCTACACCTTC. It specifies CASSRGATNYGYTF.